This TCR beta chain derives from a study of blood T cell repertoires in COVID-19. Study details: In each case, the material was cDNA or gDNA derived from T cells, B-cell-depleted T cells, or PBMCs.

Germline V gene sequence: CDR1 MDHEN, CDR2 SYDVKM. This CDR3 contains 11 residues. V lost 7 bases to trimming and J lost 11 bases, with 9 bases between them. Profiled with immunoSEQ multiplex PCR; TCRdb holds only in-frame clones, not every one. Found here are approximately 170,000 clones, about nine tenths of them singletons; the top ten hold about 1.1%. Material for sequencing was peripheral blood. This clonotype was obtained from a man aged 30 to 39 with acute or convalescent COVID-19. The chain has TRBV28 and TRBJ1-6; D is uncertain. Written as DNA, the CDR3 is TGTGCCAGCATGGCAATTCCACCCCTCCACTTT. Amino acids: CASMAIPPLHF.